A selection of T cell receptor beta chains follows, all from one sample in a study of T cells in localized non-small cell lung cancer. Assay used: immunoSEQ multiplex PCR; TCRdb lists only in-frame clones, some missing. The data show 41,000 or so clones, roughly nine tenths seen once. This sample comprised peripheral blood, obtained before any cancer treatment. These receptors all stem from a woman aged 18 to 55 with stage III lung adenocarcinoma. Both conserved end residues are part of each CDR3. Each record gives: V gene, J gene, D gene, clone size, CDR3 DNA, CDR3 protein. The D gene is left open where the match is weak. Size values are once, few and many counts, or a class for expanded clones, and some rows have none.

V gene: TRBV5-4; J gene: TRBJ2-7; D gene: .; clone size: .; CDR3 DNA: TGTGCCAGCAGCTTGGAGCCGGGAAAAACCTACGAGCAGTACTTC; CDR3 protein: CASSLEPGKTYEQYF
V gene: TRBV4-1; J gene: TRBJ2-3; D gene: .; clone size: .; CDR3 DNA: TGCGCCAGCAGCTTTGGAACTACAGATACGCAGTATTTT; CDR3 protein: CASSFGTTDTQYF
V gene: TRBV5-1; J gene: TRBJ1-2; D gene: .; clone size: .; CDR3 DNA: TGCGCCAGCAGCCCCCCGGGGACTAACTATGGCTACACCTTC; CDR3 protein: CASSPPGTNYGYTF
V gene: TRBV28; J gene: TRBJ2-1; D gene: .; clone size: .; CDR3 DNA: TGTGCCAGCAGGGAATCGGGGGGCGTTTACAATGAGCAGTTCTTC; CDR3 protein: CASRESGGVYNEQFF
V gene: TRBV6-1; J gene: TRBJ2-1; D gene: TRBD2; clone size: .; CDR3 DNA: TGTGCCTTACGGGCGGGGGGGCCCGAGCAGTTCTTC; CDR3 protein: CALRAGGPEQFF
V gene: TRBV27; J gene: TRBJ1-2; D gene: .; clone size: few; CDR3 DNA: TGTGCCAGCAGTTGGTCGAACTCTGCTGGCTACACCTTC; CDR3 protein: CASSWSNSAGYTF
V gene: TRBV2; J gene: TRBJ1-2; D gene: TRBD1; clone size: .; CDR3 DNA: TGTGCCAGCAGTAAGGACAGGGGGGATGGCTACACCTTC; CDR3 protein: CASSKDRGDGYTF
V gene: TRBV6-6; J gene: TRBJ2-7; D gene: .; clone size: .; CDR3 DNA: TGTGCCAGCAGCCGGGGAAACGAGCAGTACTTC; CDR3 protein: CASSRGNEQYF
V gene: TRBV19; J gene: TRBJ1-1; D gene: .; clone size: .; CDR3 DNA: TGTGCCAGTAGCTCAGGCTTGAACACTGAAGCTTTCTTT; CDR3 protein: CASSSGLNTEAFF
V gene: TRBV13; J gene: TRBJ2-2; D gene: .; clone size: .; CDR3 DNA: TGTGCCAGCACCCTACGGGGAGTTAACACCGGGGAGCTGTTTTTT; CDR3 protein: CASTLRGVNTGELFF
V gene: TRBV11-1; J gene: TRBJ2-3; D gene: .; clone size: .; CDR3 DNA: TGTGCCAGCAGCCAACCAAATTTATGGGATACGCAGTATTTT; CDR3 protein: CASSQPNLWDTQYF
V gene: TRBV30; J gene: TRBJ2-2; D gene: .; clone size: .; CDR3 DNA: TGTGCCTGGAGCAATGGAGGGAACACCGGGGAGCTGTTTTTT; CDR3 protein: CAWSNGGNTGELFF
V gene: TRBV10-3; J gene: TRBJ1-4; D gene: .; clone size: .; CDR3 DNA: TGTGCCATCAGTGAGTCTGGGGACCCCAATGAAAAACTGTTTTTT; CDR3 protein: CAISESGDPNEKLFF
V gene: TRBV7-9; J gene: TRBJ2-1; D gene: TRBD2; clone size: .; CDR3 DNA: TGTGCCAGCAGCTCCCTAGCGGGGGGGCACGACAATGAGCAGTTCTTC; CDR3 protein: CASSSLAGGHDNEQFF
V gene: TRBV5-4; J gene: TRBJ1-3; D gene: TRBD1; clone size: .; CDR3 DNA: TGTGCCAGCAGCTTGGGCACAGGGGGCTCCGGAAACACCATATATTTT; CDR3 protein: CASSLGTGGSGNTIYF
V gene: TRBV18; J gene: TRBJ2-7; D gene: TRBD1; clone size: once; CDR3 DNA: TGTGCCAGCTCACTGGGACAGGGGTCGTCCGAGCAGTACTTC; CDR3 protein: CASSLGQGSSEQYF
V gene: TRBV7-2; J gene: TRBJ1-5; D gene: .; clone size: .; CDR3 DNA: TGTGCCAGCAGCTTCCGTACGGGGAATAGCAATCAGCCCCAGCATTTT; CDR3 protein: CASSFRTGNSNQPQHF
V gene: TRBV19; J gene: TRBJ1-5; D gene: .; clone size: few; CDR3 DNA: TGTGCCAGTAGTATAGAGGAGACAGCTGAGCCCCAGCATTTT; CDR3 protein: CASSIEETAEPQHF
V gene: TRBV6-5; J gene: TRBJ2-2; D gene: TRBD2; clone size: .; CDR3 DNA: TGTGCCAGCAGCGATAGCGGGGGGGCCGGGGAGCTGTTTTTT; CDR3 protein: CASSDSGGAGELFF
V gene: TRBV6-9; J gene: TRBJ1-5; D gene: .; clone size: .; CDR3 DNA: TGTGCCAGCAGTCCCGGGAGCAATCAGCCCCAGCATTTT; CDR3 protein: CASSPGSNQPQHF
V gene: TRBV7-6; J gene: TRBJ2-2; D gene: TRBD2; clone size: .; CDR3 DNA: TGTGCCAGCAGCTTAAGGGCGGGGGGGGCCGTCGGGGAGCTGTTTTTT; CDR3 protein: CASSLRAGGAVGELFF
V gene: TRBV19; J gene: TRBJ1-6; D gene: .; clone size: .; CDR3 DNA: TGTGCCAGTAGCCCGGGCGTCGGCTCCTATAATTCACCCCTCCACTTT; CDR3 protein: CASSPGVGSYNSPLHF
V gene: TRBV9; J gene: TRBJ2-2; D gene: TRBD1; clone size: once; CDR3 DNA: TGTGCCAGCAGCGTAACCGGGACAGCTTTGAACACCGGGGAGCTGTTTTTT; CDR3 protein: CASSVTGTALNTGELFF
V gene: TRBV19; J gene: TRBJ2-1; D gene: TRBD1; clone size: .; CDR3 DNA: TGTGCCAGTAGTATAGATCTTAGACAGGGCAATTACAATGAGCAGTTCTTC; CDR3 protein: CASSIDLRQGNYNEQFF
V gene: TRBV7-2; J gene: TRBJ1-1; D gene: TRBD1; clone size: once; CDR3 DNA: TGTGCCAGCAGCGCCCAACAGGGGAAAGCTGAAGCTTTCTTT; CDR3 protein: CASSAQQGKAEAFF
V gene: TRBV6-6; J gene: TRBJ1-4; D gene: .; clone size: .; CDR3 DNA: TGTGCCAGCAGTTCCCCGGGACAAACTAATGAAAAACTGTTTTTT; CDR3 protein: CASSSPGQTNEKLFF
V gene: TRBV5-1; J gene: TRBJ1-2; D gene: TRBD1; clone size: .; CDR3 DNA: TGCGCCAGCAGCTTGCTGGACAGGGGTCATGGCTACACCTTC; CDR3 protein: CASSLLDRGHGYTF
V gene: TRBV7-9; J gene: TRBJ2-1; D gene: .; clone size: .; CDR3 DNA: TGTGCCAGCAGCCGGGCGGAAGGGCGGCAGTTCTTC; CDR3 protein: CASSRAEGRQFF
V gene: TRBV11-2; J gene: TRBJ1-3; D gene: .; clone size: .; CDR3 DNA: TGTGCCAGCAGCTTAGATGAAGGGGCTGGAAACACCATATATTTT; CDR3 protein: CASSLDEGAGNTIYF
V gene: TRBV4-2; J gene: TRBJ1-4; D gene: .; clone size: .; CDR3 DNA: TGTGCCAGCAGCCCCTCTCGAGGGGTGGATGAAAAACTGTTTTTT; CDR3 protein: CASSPSRGVDEKLFF
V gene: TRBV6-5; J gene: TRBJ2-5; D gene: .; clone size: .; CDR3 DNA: TGTGCCAGCAGTTACGGAATGCAGGGGGGCCAAGAGACCCAGTACTTC; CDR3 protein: CASSYGMQGGQETQYF
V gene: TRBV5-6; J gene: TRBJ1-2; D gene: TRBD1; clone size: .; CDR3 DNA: TGTGCCAGCAGCTTGGACAGGGGCTATGGCTACACCTTC; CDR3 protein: CASSLDRGYGYTF
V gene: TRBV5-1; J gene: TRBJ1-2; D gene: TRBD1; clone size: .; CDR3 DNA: TGCGCCAGCAGACTGACAGGGGGCCTAGATGGCTACACCTTC; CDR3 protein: CASRLTGGLDGYTF
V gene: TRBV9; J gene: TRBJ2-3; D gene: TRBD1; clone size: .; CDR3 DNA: TGTGCCAGCAGCCCACCCGGGACAGGGGGTGTGGATACGCAGTATTTT; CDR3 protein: CASSPPGTGGVDTQYF
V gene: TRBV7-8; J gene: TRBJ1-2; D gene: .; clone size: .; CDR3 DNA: TGTGCCAGCAGCTCAGGTCCGGACTATGGCTACACCTTC; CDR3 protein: CASSSGPDYGYTF
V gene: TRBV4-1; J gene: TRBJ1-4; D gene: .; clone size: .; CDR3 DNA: TGCGCCAGCAGCCAAGAGGTGGTCAGGTGGGAAAAACTGTTTTTT; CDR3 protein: CASSQEVVRWEKLFF
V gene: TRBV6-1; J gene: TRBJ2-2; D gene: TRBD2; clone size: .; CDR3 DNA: TGTGCCAGCAGTGAACTCCTAGCGGGGAGGAACACCGGGGAGCTGTTTTTT; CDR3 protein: CASSELLAGRNTGELFF